This TCR beta chain was identified during a study of blood T cells in healthy people across ages. Then a second PCR, running about 7 to 11 cycles, was carried out with a sample-barcoded 5' primer and a J-beta primer mix. TCRdb re-called the 5' RACE reads through MiXCR, storing one row per CDR3 protein. Found here are approximately 900,000 distinct CDR3 sequences, under 50% of them singletons; the top ten hold under 15%. Comments on this clonotype: What it binds is unknown.

Study conclusions and caveats: Fewer expanded clones and more diversity marked long-lived versus aged donors.

The sequence was collected from a young man in good health. The specimen sequenced was blood.

CDR3 sequence (DNA): TGCAGTGCTAGGGTCCCACCCGAGGGGGCCTATGGCTACACCTTC. Its translation: CSARVPPEGAYGYTF. The rearrangement uses TRBV20-1 and TRBJ1-2, with 7 bases fitting TRBD1. CDR3 length equals 15 residues. With 3 bases clipped from V and 4 bases from J, the junction kept 11 bases outside the gene matches. Germline loops: CDR1 DFQATT, CDR2 SNEGSKA (reference sequence).